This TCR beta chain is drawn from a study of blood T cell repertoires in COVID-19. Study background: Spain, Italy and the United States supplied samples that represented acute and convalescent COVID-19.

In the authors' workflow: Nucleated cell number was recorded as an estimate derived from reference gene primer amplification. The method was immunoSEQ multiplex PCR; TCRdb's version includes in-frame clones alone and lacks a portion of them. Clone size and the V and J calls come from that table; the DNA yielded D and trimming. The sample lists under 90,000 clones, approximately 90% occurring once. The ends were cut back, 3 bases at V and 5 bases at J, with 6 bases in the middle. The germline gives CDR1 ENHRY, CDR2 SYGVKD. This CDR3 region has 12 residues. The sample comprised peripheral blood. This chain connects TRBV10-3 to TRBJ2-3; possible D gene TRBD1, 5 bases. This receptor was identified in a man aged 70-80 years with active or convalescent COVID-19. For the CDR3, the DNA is TGTGCCATCAGTGACAGGGAAGATACGCAGTATTTT. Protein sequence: CAISDREDTQYF.